These 26 T cell receptor beta chains came from one sample sequenced in a study of blood T cell repertoires in COVID-19. Here immunoSEQ multiplex PCR was the method, and the copy in TCRdb shows in-frame clones only, minus some. The repertoire holds around 210,000 clones, roughly 80% seen once, with 0.9% to 0.95% in the top ten. Specimen: peripheral blood. The receptors stem from a man in his sixties with COVID-19, enrolled during active disease.

V usage is TRBV5-1 and J usage is TRBJ2-5; D ambiguous. Germline CDR1 reads SGHRS; CDR2 reads YFSETQ. Trimming took 0 bases from V and 5 from J, leaving 8 bases between them. The CDR3 covers 13 residues. The CDR3 loop is CASSLAVRETQYF. The CDR3 region has the DNA TGCGCCAGCAGCTTGGCCGTTCGGGAGACCCAGTACTTC. Drawing the rest from reference TRBV5-1 and TRBJ2-5, the complete variable domain is KAGVTQTPRYLIKTRGQQVTLSCSPISGHRSVSWYQQTPGQGLQFLFEYFSETQRNKGNFPGRFSGRQFSNSRSEMNVSTLELGDSALYLCASSLAVRETQYFGPGTRLLVL.

The chain is built from TRBV7-3 and TRBJ2-6, with D perhaps matching TRBD1 (5 bases). The CDR3 covers 15 residues. Trimming took 3 bases from V and 4 from J, leaving 10 bases between them. Germline V CDR1 and CDR2: SGHTA, FQGTGA. This chain's CDR3 is CASSFDRTGANVLTF. For the CDR3, the DNA is TGTGCCAGCAGCTTTGACAGAACAGGGGCCAACGTCCTGACTTTC.

The CDR3 sequence is CASSGGRGKEYNEQFF. The CDR3 DNA is TGTGCCAGCAGCGGGGGTCGGGGGAAGGAATACAATGAGCAGTTCTTC. The chain is built from TRBV7-9 and TRBJ2-1, with D possibly TRBD2 on 6 matching bases. V lost 5 bases to trimming and J lost 4 bases, with 18 bases between them. Germline CDR1 SEHNR, CDR2 FQNEAQ (reference sequence). This CDR3 has 16 amino acids.

The chain links TRBV18 to TRBJ1-6, with unresolved D. Germline V gene data show CDR1 as KGHSH and CDR2 as LQKENI. The CDR3 is made up of 15 amino acids. The ends were cut back, 2 bases at V and 7 bases at J, with 12 bases in the middle. The CDR3 sequence is CASSPAAANNSPLHF. Written as DNA, the CDR3 is TGTGCCAGCTCACCAGCGGCAGCCAACAATTCACCCCTCCACTTT.

The chain combines TRBV7-2 with TRBJ1-2, with 8 bases matching TRBD1. V was clipped by 2 bases and J by 8 bases; unmatched bases: 10. Germline CDR1 and CDR2: SGHTA and FQGNSA. The CDR3 runs 15 residues. CDR3 nucleotides: TGTGCCAGCAGCTTATGGAGGACAGGGAGAAGCGGCTACACCTTC. This codes for CASSLWRTGRSGYTF.

The chain uses TRBV6-5 and TRBJ1-1; 7 bases align to TRBD1. The CDR3 spans 14 residues. The germline CDR1 and CDR2 sequences are MNHEY and SVGAGI. With V trimmed by 6 bases and J by 1 base, 5 bases remained unmatched. The CDR3 spells CASSNRDRNTEAFF. Written as DNA, the CDR3 is TGTGCCAGCAGCAACAGGGACAGGAACACTGAAGCTTTCTTT.

The chain uses TRBV29-1 and TRBJ1-5; the D is unclear. This CDR3 is 12 amino acids long. Germline CDR1 is SQVTM and CDR2 is ANQGSEA. The germline V and J ends were trimmed by 7 bases and 4 bases, with 11 bases remaining between them. CDR3 region: CSARHLNQPQHF. In nucleotides, the CDR3 is TGCAGCGCTCGACACCTAAATCAGCCCCAGCATTTT.

The chain is built from TRBV30 and TRBJ1-5, with D uncertain. With 2 bases removed from V and 3 bases from J, the gap between germline ends came to 8 bases. The CDR3 is 13 residues long. Germline values: CDR1 GTSNPN, CDR2 SVGIG (reference sequence). CDR3 DNA: TGTGCCTGGAGTCCGGGAAACAATCAGCCCCAGCATTTT. This translates into CAWSPGNNQPQHF.

The V call is TRBV4-2, the J call TRBJ1-5; D perhaps matches TRBD1 (5 bases). CDR3 length: 15 residues. Germline CDR1 and CDR2: LGHNA and YNFKEQ. With 0 bases removed from V and 4 bases from J, the gap between germline ends came to 10 bases. In DNA, the CDR3 is TGTGCCAGCAGCCAAGAAGGGGCTGAAAATCAGCCCCAGCATTTT. It translates to CASSQEGAENQPQHF.

The chain joins TRBV5-1 to TRBJ1-4; D remains ambiguous. The CDR3 contains 15 residues. V was shortened by 0 bases and J by 3 bases, with 9 bases between the two germline ends. Germline lookup yields CDR1 SGHRS and CDR2 YFSETQ. CDR3 sequence: CASSLEAAPNEKLFF. The CDR3 DNA sequence: TGCGCCAGCAGCTTGGAGGCAGCGCCTAATGAAAAACTGTTTTTT.

The rearrangement joins TRBV7-3 to TRBJ2-3; 13 bases map to TRBD2. CDR3 length: 17 amino acids. Germline CDR1 and CDR2: SGHTA and FQGTGA. V was clipped by 5 bases and J by 2 bases; unmatched bases: 7. DNA of the CDR3: TGTGCCAGCAGCGCCGGACTAGCGGGGGCCTACACAGATACGCAGTATTTT. Protein product: CASSAGLAGAYTDTQYF.

This sequence joins TRBV27 and TRBJ1-4; D gene unclear. The CDR3 has 13 amino acids. Germline V gene sequence: CDR1 MNHEY, CDR2 SMNVEV (reference sequence). V was cut by 6 bases and J by 7 bases, with 12 bases left in between. The CDR3: CASSTVAAEKLFF. The CDR3 coding sequence is TGTGCCAGCAGCACGGTAGCGGCTGAAAAACTGTTTTTT. The full variable domain, completed using reference TRBV27 and TRBJ1-4, is EAQVTQNPRYLITVTGKKLTVTCSQNMNHEYMSWYRQDPGLGLRQIYYSMNVEVTDKGDVPEGYKVSRKEKRNFPLILESPSPNQTSLYFCASSTVAAEKLFFGSGTQLSVL.

The V call is TRBV29-1, the J call TRBJ2-7; the D gene is possibly TRBD1 (6 bases). The CDR3 consists of 11 residues. The germline V gene has CDR1 SQVTM and CDR2 ANQGSEA. Trimming shortened V by 4 bases and J by 5 bases, and 9 bases separated the two germline ends. The CDR3 loop is CSVGHRDEQYF. In DNA, the CDR3 is TGCAGCGTTGGACACAGGGACGAGCAGTACTTC.

The chain employs TRBV9 and TRBJ2-1; TRBD2 matches at 9 bases. CDR1 is SGDLS and CDR2 is YYNGEE in the germline V gene. V gave up 4 bases and J gave up 8 bases; unmatched junction bases: 19. The CDR3 is made up of 18 amino acids. CDR3 DNA: TGTGCCAGCAGCTCCTCCGGCGGTAGCGGGAGCCTCAGGGATGAGCAGTTCTTC. Its translation: CASSSSGGSGSLRDEQFF.

The table lists this clone with a count of one. The rearrangement joins TRBV18 to TRBJ1-5; 7 positions match TRBD1. V lost 4 bases, J lost 7 bases, and 7 bases stayed unmatched. This CDR3 is 14 amino acids long. CDR1 and CDR2 (germline): KGHSH, LQKENI. This CDR3 is CASSQTDRTQPQHF. The CDR3 nucleotides are TGTGCCAGCTCACAGACGGACAGGACCCAGCCCCAGCATTTT.

The chain recombines TRBV30 with TRBJ1-2; 10 bases fit TRBD1. Germline loops: CDR1 GTSNPN, CDR2 SVGIG (reference sequence). Unmatched junction bases numbered 7, after V lost 4 bases and J lost 2 bases. There are 15 residues in the CDR3. The chain's CDR3 is CAWKSRQGANYGYTF. CDR3 nucleotide sequence: TGTGCCTGGAAAAGTCGACAGGGGGCGAACTATGGCTACACCTTC.

V gene TRBV6-5 combines with J gene TRBJ1-2; D not certain. Germline lookup yields CDR1 MNHEY and CDR2 SVGAGI. This CDR3 has 15 residues. Trimming left V 7 bases short and J 0 bases short, with 15 bases between. DNA of the CDR3: TGTGCCAGCACCCCAGGTGTCGATTCTAACTATGGCTACACCTTC. Its translation is CASTPGVDSNYGYTF.

The CDR3 nucleotides read TGCGCCAGCAGCGGTCGACAGGGGGCAGAAGAGACCCAGTACTTC. It encodes CASSGRQGAEETQYF. J is TRBJ2-5 and V is TRBV5-1, with 10 bases lining up with TRBD1. The V gene's germline CDR1 is SGHRS and CDR2 YFSETQ. The V segment lost 4 bases and the J segment 3 bases; nucleotides outside the gene matches: 6. CDR3 size: 15 residues.

This clone has a handful of counts. The chain carries TRBV15 and TRBJ2-2; 8 bases fit TRBD1. The ends lost 0 bases at V and 4 bases at J; junction bases unmatched: 10. This CDR3 region has 18 residues. Germline lookup yields CDR1 LNHNV and CDR2 YYDKDF (reference sequence). The CDR3 protein is CATSRDFRQGAGTGELFF. DNA of the CDR3: TGTGCCACCAGCAGAGATTTTCGCCAGGGGGCTGGCACCGGGGAGCTGTTTTTT.

The chain carries TRBV2 and TRBJ1-2, with 9 positions matching TRBD1. V gave up 3 bases and J gave up 8 bases; unmatched junction bases: 4. Germline loops: CDR1 SNHLY, CDR2 FYNNEI. CDR3 length: 13 residues. The CDR3 DNA reads TGTGCCAGCAGTGAGAGACAGGGGGAGGGCTACACCTTC. This encodes CASSERQGEGYTF.

The V call is TRBV28, the J call TRBJ1-5, with 7 bases aligning to TRBD1. Germline V gives CDR1 MDHEN, CDR2 SYDVKM. The CDR3 covers 15 residues. V dropped 5 bases and J dropped 1; count of bases not matched to a gene: 5. Here the CDR3 DNA reads TGTGCCAGCAGTCTACGACAGGGCAGCAATCAGCCCCAGCATTTT. Its translation: CASSLRQGSNQPQHF.

The chain couples TRBV30 to TRBJ1-1; a possible D gene is TRBD1 (5 bases). CDR3 length: 11 amino acids. Trimming pared 2 bases from V and 10 bases from J, leaving 11 bases between. Germline values: CDR1 GTSNPN, CDR2 SVGIG (reference sequence). The CDR3, as DNA: TGTGCCTGGAGTCCCAGGGTTGGAGCTTTCTTT. It yields the protein CAWSPRVGAFF.

This clone was observed a single time. J is TRBJ2-5 and V is TRBV3-1 (or the pseudogene TRBV3-2); 7 positions match TRBD2. Trimming cost V 0 bases and J 4 bases; bases outside gene matches: 5. The CDR3 contains 15 residues. Germline V gives CDR1 LGHDT, CDR2 YNNKEL (reference sequence). In DNA form, the CDR3 reads TGTGCCAGCAGCCAAGATGGGAGGGCGGGAGAGACCCAGTACTTC. Protein sequence: CASSQDGRAGETQYF.

The chain joins TRBV30 to TRBJ2-7, with a weak D call TRBD1 (5 bases). The V gene's germline CDR1 is GTSNPN and CDR2 SVGIG (reference sequence). Trimming stripped 2 bases from V and 1 base from J, with 18 bases between. The length of the CDR3 is 16 residues. The chain's CDR3 is CAWSKTPGKKSYEQYF. The CDR3 nucleotides read TGTGCCTGGAGTAAGACGCCAGGGAAGAAATCCTACGAGCAGTACTTC.

The chain couples TRBV6-2 or TRBV6-3 to TRBJ2-7, with 8 bases aligning to TRBD1. This CDR3 is built from 14 residues. The V and J ends lost 5 bases and 3 bases, in that order; junction bases with no gene match: 6. CDR1 is MNHEY, CDR2 SVGEGT, per germline. The CDR3 here is CASSPGTGFYEQYF. The CDR3 region has the DNA TGTGCCAGCAGTCCCGGGACAGGTTTCTACGAGCAGTACTTC.

CDR3 DNA sequence: TGCGCCAGCAGCCAAGATCAGGATAGCGAGTACCAAGAGACCCAGTACTTC. It codes for CASSQDQDSEYQETQYF. The gene calls are TRBV4-1 and TRBJ2-5; D possibly corresponds to TRBD2 (5 bases). CDR1 is MGHRA and CDR2 is YSYEKL in the germline V gene. Trimming removed 0 bases at V and 0 bases at J, with 14 bases between. CDR3 length equals 17 residues.